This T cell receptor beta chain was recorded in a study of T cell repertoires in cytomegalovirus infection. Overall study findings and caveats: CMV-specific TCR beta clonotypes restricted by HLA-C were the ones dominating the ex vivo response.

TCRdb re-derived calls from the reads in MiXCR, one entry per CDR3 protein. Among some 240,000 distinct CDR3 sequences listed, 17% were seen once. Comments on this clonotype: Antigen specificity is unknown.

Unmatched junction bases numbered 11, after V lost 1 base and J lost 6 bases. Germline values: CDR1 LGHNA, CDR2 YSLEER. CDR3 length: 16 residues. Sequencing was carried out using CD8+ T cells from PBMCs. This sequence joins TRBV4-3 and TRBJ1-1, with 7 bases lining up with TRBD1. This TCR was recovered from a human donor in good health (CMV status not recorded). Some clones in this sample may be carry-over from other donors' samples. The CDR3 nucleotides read TGCGCCAGCAGCCAAGTCGAGGAACAGGGGATTCCTGAAGCTTTCTTT. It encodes CASSQVEEQGIPEAFF.